Listed here is a single T cell receptor (beta chain). Its antigen is not known. The data belong to a study of T-cell memory formation after mild COVID-19. Study as a whole: For the most part, TCR clusters were specific to one donor. Study-level results: Unconfirmed was the SARS-CoV-2 specificity of second-wave clones that peaked on day 37. Clones shrinking between day 15 and 85 showed a balanced CD4/CD8 split, and those that grew later tilted toward CD4+. Among contracting clones, CD4+ were mainly CM/EM and CD8+ enriched in EMRA.

Each CDR3 protein gets one entry after TCRdb re-called the 5' RACE reads with MiXCR. The sample holds around 250,000 distinct CDR3 sequences, about 17% seen once. The TCR was taken from a man aged 18 to 35 who had mild COVID-19 (a few samples of this study predate the infection). Cell type and time point are not known. Specimen: PBMCs or a T cell subset sorted from them (not recorded which).

CDR3 DNA sequence: TGTGCCAGCAGAACTGATCGGACGGAGCAGTACGTC. Translation gives CASRTDRTEQYV. The chain carries TRBV6-2 or TRBV6-3 and TRBJ2-7; D is ambiguous. Trimming pared 6 bases from V and 7 bases from J, leaving 13 bases between. The CDR3 spans 12 residues. Germline-derived CDR1 and CDR2 are MNHEY and SVGEGT.